The next 15 T cell receptor beta chains were all read from a single sample in a study of blood T cells in healthy people across ages. With a J-beta primer mix and a sample-barcoded 5' primer, a second PCR ran 7 to 11 cycles. MiXCR, applied by TCRdb to the 5' RACE reads, yields one record per CDR3 protein. The repertoire holds 1.5 million to 2 million distinct CDR3 sequences, about 31% seen once, with about 10% in the top ten. The sequenced sample was blood. These receptors were obtained from a woman younger than 45 in good health.

The chain carries TRBV21-1 and TRBJ1-5; the tabulated D call, TRBD1, remains unverified against the DNA. TRBV21-1 is given as a pseudogene. This CDR3 is built from 15 residues. The CDR3 here is CASLGEGDSNQPQHF. The CDR3 nucleotides read TGTGCCAGCCTGGGTGAGGGGGATAGCAATCAGCCCCAGCATTTT.

The chain couples TRBV5-1 to TRBJ2-1; 7 positions match TRBD2. This CDR3 contains 15 residues. V shed 4 bases, J shed 4 bases, and the junction held 8 bases outside the gene matches. Germline-derived CDR1 and CDR2 are SGHRS and YFSETQ. The CDR3 region is CASSSLAASYNEQFF. The DNA for the CDR3 is TGCGCCAGCAGCAGCCTAGCGGCCTCTTACAATGAGCAGTTCTTC.

The J gene is TRBJ2-3, the V gene TRBV5-1; 9 bases are shared with TRBD1. Germline assignment: CDR1 SGHRS and CDR2 YFSETQ. V was pared by 5 bases and J by 2 bases, with 6 bases of the junction left unmatched. The CDR3 sequence is 15 residues long. The CDR3 DNA reads as TGCGCCAGCAGGGACCGGGACAGGGTCACAGATACGCAGTATTTT. Translating gives CASRDRDRVTDTQYF.

The chain is built from TRBV28 and TRBJ2-7; the match to TRBD2 covers 14 bases. The CDR3 extends over 19 amino acids. CDR1 and CDR2 (germline): MDHEN, SYDVKM. V shed 6 bases and J 4 bases; nucleotides not matched to a gene: 17. The CDR3 here is CASRRITGTSGSHGYEQYF. The DNA of the CDR3 is TGTGCCAGCAGGAGAATTACCGGGACTAGCGGGAGCCACGGGTACGAGCAGTACTTC.

The V call is TRBV6-2 or TRBV6-3, the J call TRBJ1-5; TRBD1 matches 8 bases. CDR1 and CDR2 from the germline V gene are MNHEY and SVGEGT. The V segment lost 8 bases and the J segment 2 bases; nucleotides outside the gene matches: 8. This CDR3 region has 15 residues. CDR3 in DNA: TGTGCCAGCTTACAAAGGGGACAGGGCAATCAGCCCCAGCATTTT. As protein: CASLQRGQGNQPQHF.

With respect to this clonotype: With a much larger clone just one base away, this may be a read error. The J gene is TRBJ2-3, the V gene TRBV12-3 or TRBV12-4; 8 nucleotides align to TRBD2. The CDR3 contains 16 residues. CDR3 loop: CASSFETGGSTGTQYF. The CDR3 DNA reads TGTGCCAGCAGTTTTGAAACGGGGGGGAGCACAGGTACGCAGTATTTT.

To note about this clonotype: Sequence at one end of the junction differs from germline and may be a read error. This sequence joins TRBV6-1 and TRBJ2-7; 7 bases are a match to TRBD1. The CDR3 runs 15 residues. Looked up from germline, CDR1 is MNHNS and CDR2 is SASEGT. CDR3 bases: TGTGCCAACAGTGAAGTAGGACAGGCTTCCTACGAGCAGTACTTC. The encoded protein is CANSEVGQASYEQYF.

This chain joins TRBV6-6 and TRBJ2-1; the D gene is possibly TRBD2 (6 bases). The CDR3 length is 13 residues. The germline CDR1 and CDR2 sequences are MNHNY and SVGAGI (reference sequence). Trimming removed 5 bases from V and 4 bases from J, with 9 bases in between. CDR3 sequence: CASSPREYNEQFF. The CDR3 bases are TGTGCCAGCAGTCCCCGGGAGTACAATGAGCAGTTCTTC.

Worth noting for this clonotype: The junction does not match germline at one end; this may be a read error. The V gene is TRBV12-3 or TRBV12-4, the J gene TRBJ2-3; no definite D call. This CDR3 is 14 amino acids long. The CDR3 region is CACSFGYSRDTQYF. The CDR3 DNA reads TGTGCCTGCAGTTTTGGGTACAGTCGAGATACGCAGTATTTT.

J is TRBJ2-2 and V is TRBV20-1, with unresolved D. Between the trimmed V and J ends, which lost 6 bases and 0 bases, there was a span of 8 bases. The CDR3 is 13 residues long. Germline CDR1 DFQATT, CDR2 SNEGSKA (reference sequence). CDR3: CSAKTANTGELFF. In nucleotides, the CDR3 is TGCAGTGCCAAGACTGCGAACACCGGGGAGCTGTTTTTT.

The chain recombines TRBV12-3 or TRBV12-4 with TRBJ2-1; no clear D. The CDR3 sequence is 12 residues long. V lost 3 bases to trimming and J lost 7 bases, with 7 bases between them. DNA of the CDR3: TGTGCCAGCAGTTTTACCCGGAATGAGCAGTTCTTC. The encoded protein is CASSFTRNEQFF.

The table lists this clonotype with a few counts. V is TRBV11-2 and J is TRBJ2-7, with TRBD2 matching 8 bases. This CDR3 has 16 residues. Germline V gives CDR1 SGHAT, CDR2 FQNNGV. With V trimmed by 5 bases and J by 4 bases, 13 bases remained unmatched. The CDR3: CASSLAIREGLYEQYF. In DNA, the CDR3 is TGTGCCAGCAGCCTTGCCATCCGGGAGGGCCTGTACGAGCAGTACTTC.

This chain connects TRBV20-1 to TRBJ2-5; possibly TRBD2 for D (7 bases). Per germline, CDR1 DFQATT and CDR2 SNEGSKA (reference sequence). V lost 2 bases to trimming and J lost 6 bases, with 19 bases between them. This CDR3 comprises 15 residues. CDR3 in amino acids: CSARSDSGDKKTQYF. The DNA for the CDR3 is TGCAGTGCTAGATCCGACAGCGGGGACAAGAAGACCCAGTACTTC.

This clonotype was found a few times. The chain has TRBV30 and TRBJ1-5, with a weak D call TRBD1 (6 bases). This CDR3 contains 14 residues. V lost 2 bases and J 7 bases, leaving 15 bases between the germline ends. Germline V CDR1 and CDR2: GTSNPN, SVGIG (reference sequence). CDR3 nucleotides: TGTGCCTGGAGTTTAAGGGGGAGGCGACAGCCCCAGCATTTT. The encoded protein is CAWSLRGRRQPQHF.

The genes are TRBV6-5 and TRBJ2-5, with D unresolved. V shed 2 bases and J shed 4 bases, with 11 bases lying between them. There are 14 residues in the CDR3. Looked up from germline, CDR1 is MNHEY and CDR2 is SVGAGI. The CDR3 is CASSYGPHRETQYF. The CDR3 DNA sequence: TGTGCCAGCAGTTACGGGCCACACCGAGAGACCCAGTACTTC.